Listed below are T cell receptor beta chains from one sample, sequenced in a study of spatial heterogeneity in lung cancer. TCRdb ran MiXCR on the 5' RACE reads and lists one entry per CDR3 protein. The data hold around 110,000 distinct CDR3 sequences, with 12% observed a single time. The sample was PBMCs, taken at follow-up. The receptors shown here come from a male donor with early-stage non-small cell lung cancer. The CDR3 runs from the conserved cysteine through the conserved F or W.

>TRBV29-1|TRBJ1-3
CSVGWSSGNTIYF
>TRBV20-1|TRBJ2-2
CSAPGTAYSGELFF
>TRBV19|TRBJ2-1
CASRGLRGSYNEQFF
>TRBV28|TRBJ2-3
CASSSPLTGVTDTQYF
>TRBV9|TRBJ2-7
CASSVAPTAITYEQYF
>TRBV5-1|TRBJ2-2
CASSPSGSNTGELFF
>TRBV11-2|TRBJ1-4
CASRAGHFEKLFF
>TRBV20-1|TRBJ2-7
CSARGHLSYEQYF
>TRBV14|TRBJ2-6
CASSLPAANVLTF
>TRBV6-1|TRBJ1-3
CASSEEPRLFGNTIYF
>TRBV20-1|TRBJ1-5
CSARRGRGNQPQHF